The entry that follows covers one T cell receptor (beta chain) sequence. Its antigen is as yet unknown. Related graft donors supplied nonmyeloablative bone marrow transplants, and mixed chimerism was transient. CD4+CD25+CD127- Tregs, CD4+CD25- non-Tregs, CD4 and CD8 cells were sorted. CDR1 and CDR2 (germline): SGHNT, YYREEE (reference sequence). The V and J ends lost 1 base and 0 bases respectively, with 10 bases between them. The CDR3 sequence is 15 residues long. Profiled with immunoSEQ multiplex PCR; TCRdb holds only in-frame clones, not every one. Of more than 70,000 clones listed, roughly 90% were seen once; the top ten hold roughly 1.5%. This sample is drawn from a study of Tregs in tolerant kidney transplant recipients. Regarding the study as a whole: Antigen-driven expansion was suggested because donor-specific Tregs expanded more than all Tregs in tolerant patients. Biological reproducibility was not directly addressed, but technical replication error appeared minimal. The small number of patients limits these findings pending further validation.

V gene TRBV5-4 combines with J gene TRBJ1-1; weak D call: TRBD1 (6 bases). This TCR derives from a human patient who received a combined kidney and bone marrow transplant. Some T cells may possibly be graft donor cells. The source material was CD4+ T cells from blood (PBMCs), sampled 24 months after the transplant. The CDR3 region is CASSLQGQMNTEAFF. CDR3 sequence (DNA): TGTGCCAGCAGCTTGCAAGGACAGATGAACACTGAAGCTTTCTTT.